This T cell receptor beta chain was retrieved from a study of cytomegalovirus exposure and HLA in healthy donors. Overall study findings and caveats: Later analysis revealed greater clonal expansion in HLA-associated TCR beta chains than in equally common others.

This clone was seen once. Its antigen is not identified. The CDR3 extends over 18 amino acids. Looked up from germline, CDR1 is SGHRS and CDR2 is YFSETQ. After removal of 4 bases from V and 7 bases from J, the junction contained 20 bases not matched to a gene. PCR involved 60 Vbeta and 13 Jbeta primers. Method: immunoSEQ multiplex PCR; TCRdb's copy keeps in-frame clones and lacks some. In the table there are about 78,000 clones, around 70% of which are singletons. The sequenced sample was PBMCs. The TCR comes from a woman between 35 and 50 years old in good health and CMV-seropositive. V is TRBV5-1 and J is TRBJ2-3; 8 bases are shared with TRBD2. DNA for the CDR3: TGCGCCAGCAGCCCAGGACTAGCCGGTTTCGTTGGTATTAATACGCAGTATTTT. This translates into CASSPGLAGFVGINTQYF.